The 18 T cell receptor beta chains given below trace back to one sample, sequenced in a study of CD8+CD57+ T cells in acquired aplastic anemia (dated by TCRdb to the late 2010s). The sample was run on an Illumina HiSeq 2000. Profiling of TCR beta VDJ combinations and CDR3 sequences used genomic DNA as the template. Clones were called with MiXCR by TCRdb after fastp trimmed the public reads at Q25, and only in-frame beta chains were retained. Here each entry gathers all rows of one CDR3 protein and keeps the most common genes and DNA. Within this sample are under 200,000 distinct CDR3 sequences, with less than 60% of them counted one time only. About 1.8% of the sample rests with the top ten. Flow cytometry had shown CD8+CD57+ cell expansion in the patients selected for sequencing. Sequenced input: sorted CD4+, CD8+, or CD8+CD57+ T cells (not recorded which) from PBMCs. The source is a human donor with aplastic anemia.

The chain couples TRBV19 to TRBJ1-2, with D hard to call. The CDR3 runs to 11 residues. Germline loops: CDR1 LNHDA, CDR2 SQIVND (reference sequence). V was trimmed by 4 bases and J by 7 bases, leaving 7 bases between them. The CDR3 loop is CASSKDCGYTF. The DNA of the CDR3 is TGTGCCAGTAGTAAGGACTGTGGCTACACCTTC.

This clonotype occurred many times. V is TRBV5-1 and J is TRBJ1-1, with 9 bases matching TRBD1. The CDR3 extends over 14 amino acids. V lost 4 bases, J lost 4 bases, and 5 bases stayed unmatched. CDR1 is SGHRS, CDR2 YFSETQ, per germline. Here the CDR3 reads CASSNTGGSTEAFF. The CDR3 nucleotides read TGCGCCAGCAGCAACACAGGGGGCTCCACTGAAGCTTTCTTT. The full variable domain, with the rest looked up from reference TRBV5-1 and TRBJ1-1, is KAGVTQTPRYLIKTRGQQVTLSCSPISGHRSVSWYQQTPGQGLQFLFEYFSETQRNKGNFPGRFSGRQFSNSRSEMNVSTLELGDSALYLCASSNTGGSTEAFFGQGTRLTVV.

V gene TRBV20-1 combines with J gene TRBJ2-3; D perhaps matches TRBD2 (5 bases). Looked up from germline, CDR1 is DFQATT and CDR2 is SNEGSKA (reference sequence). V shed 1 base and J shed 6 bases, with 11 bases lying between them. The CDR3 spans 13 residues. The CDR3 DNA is TGCAGTGCTAGAGTCGAACGGGGTGATACGCAGTATTTT. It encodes CSARVERGDTQYF.

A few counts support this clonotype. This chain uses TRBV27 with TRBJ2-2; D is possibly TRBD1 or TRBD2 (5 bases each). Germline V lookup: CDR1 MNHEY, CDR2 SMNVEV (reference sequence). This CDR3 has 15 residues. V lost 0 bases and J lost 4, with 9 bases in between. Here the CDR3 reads CASSLSGDPTGELFF. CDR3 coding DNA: TGTGCCAGCAGTTTATCGGGGGACCCCACCGGGGAGCTGTTTTTT.

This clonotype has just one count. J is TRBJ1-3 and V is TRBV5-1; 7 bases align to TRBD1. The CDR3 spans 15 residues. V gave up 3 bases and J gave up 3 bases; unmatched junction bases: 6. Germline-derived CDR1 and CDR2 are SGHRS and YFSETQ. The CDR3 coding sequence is TGCGCCAGCAGCTGGGCAGGGGGGGATGGAAACACCATATATTTT. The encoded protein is CASSWAGGDGNTIYF.

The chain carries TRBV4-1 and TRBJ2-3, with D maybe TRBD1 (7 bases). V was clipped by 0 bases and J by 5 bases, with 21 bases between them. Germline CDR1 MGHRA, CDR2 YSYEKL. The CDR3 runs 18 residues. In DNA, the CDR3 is TGCGCCAGCAGCCAAGAAGGGGGCGGGATAGGGGCGGGAGATACGCAGTATTTT. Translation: CASSQEGGGIGAGDTQYF.

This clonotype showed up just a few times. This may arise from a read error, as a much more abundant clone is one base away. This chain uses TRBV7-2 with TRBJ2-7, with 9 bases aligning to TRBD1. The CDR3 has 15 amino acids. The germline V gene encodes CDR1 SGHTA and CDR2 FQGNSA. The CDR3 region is CASSSSRDRVYGQYF. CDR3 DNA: TGTGCCAGCAGCTCGAGCCGGGACAGGGTCTACGGGCAGTACTTC. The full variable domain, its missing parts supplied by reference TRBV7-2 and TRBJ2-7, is GAGVSQSPSNKVTEKGKDVELRCDPISGHTALYWYRQSLGQGLEFLIYFQGNSAPDKSGLPSDRFSAERTGGSVSTLTIQRTQQEDSAVYLCASSSSRDRVYGQYFGPGTRLTVT.

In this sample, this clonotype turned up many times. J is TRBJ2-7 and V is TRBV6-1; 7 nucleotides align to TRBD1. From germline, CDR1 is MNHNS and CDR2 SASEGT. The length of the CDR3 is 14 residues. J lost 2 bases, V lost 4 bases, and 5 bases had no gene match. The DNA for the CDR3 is TGTGCCAGCAGTGGGGACAGCTTGACCTACGAGCAGTACTTC. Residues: CASSGDSLTYEQYF.

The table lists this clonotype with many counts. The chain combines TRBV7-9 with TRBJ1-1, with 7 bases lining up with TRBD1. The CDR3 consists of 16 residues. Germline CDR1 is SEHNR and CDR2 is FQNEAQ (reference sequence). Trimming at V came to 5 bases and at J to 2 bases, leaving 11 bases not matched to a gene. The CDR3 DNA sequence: TGTGCCAGCAGCCCCGACGTCGGACAGGTCAACACTGAAGCTTTCTTT. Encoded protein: CASSPDVGQVNTEAFF.

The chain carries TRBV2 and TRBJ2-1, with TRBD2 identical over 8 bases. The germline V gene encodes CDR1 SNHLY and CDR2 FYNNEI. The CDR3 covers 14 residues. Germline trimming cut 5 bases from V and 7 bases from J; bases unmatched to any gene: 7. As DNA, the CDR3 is TGTGCCAGCAGTCCCGGGGGGGCCAGGAATGAGCAGTTCTTC. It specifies CASSPGGARNEQFF. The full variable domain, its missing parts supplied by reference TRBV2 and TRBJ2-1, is EPEVTQTPSHQVTQMGQEVILRCVPISNHLYFYWYRQILGQKVEFLVSFYNNEISEKSEIFDDQFSVERPDGSNFTLKIRSTKLEDSAMYFCASSPGGARNEQFFGPGTRLTVL.

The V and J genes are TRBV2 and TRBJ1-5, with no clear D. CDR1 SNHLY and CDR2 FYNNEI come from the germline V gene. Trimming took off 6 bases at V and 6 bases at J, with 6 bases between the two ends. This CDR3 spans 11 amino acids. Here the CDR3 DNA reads TGTGCCAGCAGGGTGGGTCAGCCCCAGCATTTT. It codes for CASRVGQPQHF. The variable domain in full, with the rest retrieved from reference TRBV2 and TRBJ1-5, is EPEVTQTPSHQVTQMGQEVILRCVPISNHLYFYWYRQILGQKVEFLVSFYNNEISEKSEIFDDQFSVERPDGSNFTLKIRSTKLEDSAMYFCASRVGQPQHFGDGTRLSIL.

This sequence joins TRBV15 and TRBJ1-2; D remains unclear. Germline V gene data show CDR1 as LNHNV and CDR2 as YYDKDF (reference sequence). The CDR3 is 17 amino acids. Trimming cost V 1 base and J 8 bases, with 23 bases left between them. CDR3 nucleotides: TGTGCCACCAGCAGAGGTGCATCGCCGCCGGGAGGTAGAGGCTACACCTTC. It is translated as CATSRGASPPGGRGYTF. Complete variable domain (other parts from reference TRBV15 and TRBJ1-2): DAMVIQNPRYQVTQFGKPVTLSCSQTLNHNVMYWYQQKSSQAPKLLFHYYDKDFNNEADTPDNFQSRRPNTSFCFLDIRSPGLGDTAMYLCATSRGASPPGGRGYTFGSGTRLTVV.

The CDR3 nucleotides read TGCGCCAGCAGCCGCACCGACCTTGTGAGCTCTGGAAACACCATATATTTT. This gives the protein CASSRTDLVSSGNTIYF. The rearrangement links TRBV4-3 to TRBJ1-3; D not resolved. Trimming cost V 4 bases and J 0 bases, with 16 bases left between them. The CDR3 is 17 residues long. Germline CDR1 LGHNA, CDR2 YSLEER.

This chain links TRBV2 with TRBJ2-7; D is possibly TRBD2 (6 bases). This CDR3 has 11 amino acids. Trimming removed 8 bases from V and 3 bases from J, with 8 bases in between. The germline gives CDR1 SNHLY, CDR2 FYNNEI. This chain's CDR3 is CASGGGYEQYF. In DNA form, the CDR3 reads TGTGCCAGCGGGGGAGGCTACGAGCAGTACTTC.

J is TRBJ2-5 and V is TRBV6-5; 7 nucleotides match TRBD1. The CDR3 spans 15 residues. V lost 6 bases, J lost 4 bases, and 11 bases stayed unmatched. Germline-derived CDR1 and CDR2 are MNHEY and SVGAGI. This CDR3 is CASRTYRGMGETQYF. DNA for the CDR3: TGTGCCAGCAGAACCTACAGGGGAATGGGAGAGACCCAGTACTTC.

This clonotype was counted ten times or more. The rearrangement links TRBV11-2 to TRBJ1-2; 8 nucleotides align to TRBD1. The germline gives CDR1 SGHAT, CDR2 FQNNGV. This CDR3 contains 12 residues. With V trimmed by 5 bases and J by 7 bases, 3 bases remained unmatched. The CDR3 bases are TGTGCCAGCAGCCCTGACAGGGGTGGCTACACCTTC. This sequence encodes CASSPDRGGYTF.

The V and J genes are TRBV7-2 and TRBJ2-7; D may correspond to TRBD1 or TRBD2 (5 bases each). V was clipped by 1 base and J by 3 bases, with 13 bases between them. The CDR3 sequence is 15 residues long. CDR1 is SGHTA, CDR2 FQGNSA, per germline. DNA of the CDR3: TGTGCCAGCAGCTTAGTGCAGGGTGGGGGCTACGAGCAGTACTTC. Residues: CASSLVQGGGYEQYF.

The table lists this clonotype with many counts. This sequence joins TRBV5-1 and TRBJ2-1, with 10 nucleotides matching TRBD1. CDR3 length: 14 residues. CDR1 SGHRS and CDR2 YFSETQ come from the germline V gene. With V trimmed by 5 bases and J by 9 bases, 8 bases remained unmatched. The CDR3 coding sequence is TGCGCCAGCAGTTATGACAGGGGGCGCGTTGAGCAGTTCTTC. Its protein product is CASSYDRGRVEQFF.